The entry that follows covers one T cell receptor (beta chain) sequence. Its antigen is not yet known. No base-level quality is on record; no much larger clone is a single base apart. The source of the sample is a study of OX40 agonist ivuxolimab in advanced cancers. Some background on the complete study: The costimulatory receptor OX40 (CD134) was targeted by ivuxolimab, a fully human IgG2 agonistic monoclonal antibody. Intravenous ivuxolimab was administered to patients every 2 weeks at six dose levels: 0.01, 0.1, 0.3, 1.5, 3 and 10 mg/kg. Of the approximately 53 patients in dose escalation, about 20 had hepatocellular carcinoma, around 15 had melanoma, 9 had renal cell carcinoma and 9 had head and neck cancer. The dose-escalation cohort was about 86% male with a mean age of about 65 years, ranging from about 20 to 85. Patients were allowed to have had prior anti-PD-1, anti-PD-L1 or anti-CTLA-4 therapy, and approximately 43% of the dose-escalation patients had previously received checkpoint inhibitors. Partial responses occurred in three dose-escalation patients, of whom one had hepatocellular carcinoma and two had cutaneous melanoma. The purpose of peripheral TCRbeta sequencing was to test whether ivuxolimab changed TCR sequence diversity and led to clonal T-cell expansion. The paper describes the monotherapy dose-escalation part (N = 52 patients) of the phase I trial of ivuxolimab.

Genomic DNA was isolated from the sorted cells so that the TCRbeta CDR3 region could be sequenced. TCRbeta CDR3 regions were sequenced using the immunoSEQ Assay. TCRdb took this table from immuneACCESS and kept in-frame rearrangements with V and J called. Such tables lack part of the clones; where checked against another copy, unresolved V genes explain under half of the gap, and the rest is unexplained. The sample table shows 85,000 to 100,000 clones, and about 92% are seen once. The ten largest account for around 0.28% of the sample. The CDR3, from cysteine to phenylalanine, totals 13 residues. Only CDR3 DNA remains: 39 bases, in frame from the first base. Looking up the germline V gene (reference sequence) yields CDR1 GTSNPN and CDR2 SVGIG. Between the V and J ends, shortened by 0 bases and 7 bases respectively, the junction contains 10 bases. The trial excluded patients who had a history of autoimmune disease or were on systemic immunosuppression. In every dose cohort, peripheral blood was drawn for TCR sequencing at baseline, cycle 4 day 1, and cycle 7 day 1. Samples were obtained from an open-label, multicenter, first-in-human phase I dose-escalation trial of ivuxolimab. Adults with locally advanced or metastatic head and neck squamous cell, hepatocellular, melanoma or renal cell carcinoma were enrolled in the trial. CD4+ and CD8+ T cells were sorted separately from peripheral blood before TCR sequencing.

What the authors observed across the whole study: At doses of 0.1 to 3.0 mg/kg, clonal expansion of both CD4+ and CD8+ T cells in blood was seen between baseline and week 6. Partial responders in the 0.1-3.0 mg/kg groups had among the lowest normalized peripheral clonal expansion, especially among CD8+ T cells. The antigen specificity of the clonally expanded peripheral T cells was not determined. On average, CD8+ T cells showed more expanded clones than CD4+ T cells after ivuxolimab. Low levels of normalized T-cell clonal expansion were also seen in some patients who did not respond.

The starting material was CD4+ or CD8+ T cells sorted from blood, obtained in a trial of the OX40 agonist ivuxolimab. Rearrangement joined TRBV30 to TRBJ1-5, with an unclear D gene assignment. The clonotype originates from an adult with an advanced solid tumor such as melanoma, head and neck, liver or kidney cancer. The DNA is as follows: TGTGCCTGGAGTGTAAACGTGGCACAGCCCCAGCATTTT. Translated, it gives CAWSVNVAQPQHF.